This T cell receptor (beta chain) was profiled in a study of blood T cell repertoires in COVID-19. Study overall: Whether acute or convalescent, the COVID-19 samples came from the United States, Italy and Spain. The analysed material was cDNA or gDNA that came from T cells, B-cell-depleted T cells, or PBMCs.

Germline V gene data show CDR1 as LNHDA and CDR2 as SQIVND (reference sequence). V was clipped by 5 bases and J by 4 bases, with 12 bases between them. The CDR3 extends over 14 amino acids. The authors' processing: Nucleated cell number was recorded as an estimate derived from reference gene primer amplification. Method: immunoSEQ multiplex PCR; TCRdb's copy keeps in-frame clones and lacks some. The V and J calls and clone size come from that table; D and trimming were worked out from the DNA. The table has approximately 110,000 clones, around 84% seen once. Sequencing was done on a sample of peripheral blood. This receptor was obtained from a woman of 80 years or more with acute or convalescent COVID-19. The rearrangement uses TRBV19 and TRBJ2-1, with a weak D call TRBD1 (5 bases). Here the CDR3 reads CASSLRTYYNEQFF. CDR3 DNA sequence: TGTGCCAGTAGTTTACGGACATATTACAATGAGCAGTTCTTC.